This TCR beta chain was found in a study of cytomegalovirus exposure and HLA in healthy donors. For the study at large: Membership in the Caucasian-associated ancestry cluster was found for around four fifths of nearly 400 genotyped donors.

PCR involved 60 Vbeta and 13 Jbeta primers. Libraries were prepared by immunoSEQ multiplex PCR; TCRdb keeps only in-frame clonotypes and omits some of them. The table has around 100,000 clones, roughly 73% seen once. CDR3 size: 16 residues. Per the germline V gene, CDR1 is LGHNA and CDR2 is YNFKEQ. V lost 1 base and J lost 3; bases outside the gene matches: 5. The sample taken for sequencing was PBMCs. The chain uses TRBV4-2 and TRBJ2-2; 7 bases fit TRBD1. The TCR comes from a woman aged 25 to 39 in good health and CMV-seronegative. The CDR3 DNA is TGTGCCAGCAGCCAAGTGGGACAGTCTCACACCGGGGAGCTGTTTTTT. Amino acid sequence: CASSQVGQSHTGELFF.